Below, 14 T cell receptor beta chains from the same sample are listed, as sequenced in a study of blood T cell repertoires in COVID-19. Here immunoSEQ multiplex PCR was the method, and the copy in TCRdb shows in-frame clones only, minus some. The sample has some 350,000 clones, 80% to 90% seen once. Sequencing was performed on PBMCs or T cells enriched from blood (not recorded which). The receptors were sampled from a man between 25 and 39 years old who had recovered from COVID-19.

The J gene is TRBJ2-6, the V gene TRBV3-1 (or the pseudogene TRBV3-2); D is perhaps TRBD1 (5 bases). Germline V gene data show CDR1 as LGHDT and CDR2 as YNNKEL (reference sequence). The V and J ends lost 4 bases and 2 bases respectively, with 12 bases between them. The CDR3 runs to 16 residues. The CDR3 DNA sequence: TGTGCCAGCAGCCTCCCCCAGGGAACTGGGGCCAACGTCCTGACTTTC. Amino acid sequence: CASSLPQGTGANVLTF.

The J gene is TRBJ2-5, the V gene TRBV10-3; D might be TRBD2 (5 bases). Germline loops: CDR1 ENHRY, CDR2 SYGVKD. Trimming pared 9 bases from V and 1 base from J, leaving 12 bases between. CDR3 length equals 13 residues. Written as DNA, the CDR3 is TGTGCCATGCGGGCAGGACCCCAAGAGACCCAGTACTTC. Protein product: CAMRAGPQETQYF.

J is TRBJ2-5 and V is TRBV6-1; D gene unclear. The V end lost 2 bases, the J end lost 7 bases, and 11 bases lay between the germline ends. Germline CDR1 MNHNS, CDR2 SASEGT. This CDR3 is built from 13 residues. The CDR3 sequence is CASSERGPLTQYF. The CDR3, as DNA: TGTGCCAGCAGTGAACGCGGCCCATTGACCCAGTACTTC.

The V gene is TRBV5-5, the J gene TRBJ2-1; 7 nucleotides line up with TRBD1. The CDR3 sequence is 14 residues long. The germline V gene has CDR1 SGHKS and CDR2 YYEKEE (reference sequence). Unmatched junction bases numbered 2, after V lost 2 bases and J lost 3 bases. CDR3 region: CASSLGQDYNEQFF. In nucleotides, the CDR3 is TGTGCCAGCAGCTTAGGACAGGACTACAATGAGCAGTTCTTC.

The chain carries TRBV27 and TRBJ2-7; 13 nucleotides agree with TRBD2. CDR3 size: 16 residues. In germline, CDR1 is MNHEY, CDR2 SMNVEV (reference sequence). J gave up 6 bases and V 5 bases, and 10 bases lay outside the gene matches. CDR3 in DNA: TGTGCCAGCAGTGCCGTACTAGCGGGGGGGCCGAGCGAGCAGTACTTC. It specifies CASSAVLAGGPSEQYF.

The chain couples TRBV28 to TRBJ2-3, with D possibly being TRBD1 (5 bases). CDR1 and CDR2 (germline): MDHEN, SYDVKM. V lost 1 base and J 1 base, leaving 6 bases between the germline ends. There are 14 residues in the CDR3. CDR3 region: CASSLSRGTDTQYF. The CDR3 DNA reads as TGTGCCAGCAGTTTATCCAGGGGCACAGATACGCAGTATTTT.

The chain joins TRBV2 to TRBJ1-2, with D perhaps matching TRBD1 (5 bases). V lost 3 bases and J lost 2, with 10 bases in between. CDR1 is SNHLY and CDR2 is FYNNEI in the germline V gene. The CDR3 covers 14 residues. CDR3 loop: CASSEGQDNYGYTF. The DNA for the CDR3 is TGTGCCAGCAGTGAGGGGCAGGACAACTATGGCTACACCTTC. The full variable domain, in which reference TRBV2 and TRBJ1-2 provide the parts outside the CDR3, is EPEVTQTPSHQVTQMGQEVILRCVPISNHLYFYWYRQILGQKVEFLVSFYNNEISEKSEIFDDQFSVERPDGSNFTLKIRSTKLEDSAMYFCASSEGQDNYGYTFGSGTRLTVV.

V and J are TRBV9 and TRBJ1-3, with unresolved D. V gave up 4 bases and J gave up 4 bases, with 15 bases separating them. Germline CDR1 SGDLS, CDR2 YYNGEE. CDR3 length: 15 residues. The CDR3 bases are TGTGCCAGCAGCCCCCGGGGAGGCTCCGGAAACACCATATATTTT. The encoded protein is CASSPRGGSGNTIYF.

The table lists this clone with a count of one. The V call is TRBV4-2, the J call TRBJ1-5; 8 positions match TRBD1. Germline V lookup: CDR1 LGHNA, CDR2 YNFKEQ. The CDR3 loop spans 15 amino acids. J gave up 3 bases and V 6 bases, and 7 bases lay outside the gene matches. In DNA form, the CDR3 reads TGTGCCAGCAGACCGACAGGGGTGGACAATCAGCCCCAGCATTTT. Protein product: CASRPTGVDNQPQHF.

This rearrangement joins TRBV28 to TRBJ2-7; tentatively, D is TRBD1 (6 bases). Germline V gene data show CDR1 as MDHEN and CDR2 as SYDVKM. There are 13 residues in the CDR3. V lost 6 bases, J lost 4 bases, and 13 bases lay in between. The CDR3 spells CASSNLQGYEQYF. The CDR3 DNA follows: TGTGCCAGCAGCAATTTACAGGGATACGAGCAGTACTTC.

The chain recombines TRBV5-5 with TRBJ1-3; 9 bases match TRBD1. The J segment lost 1 base and the V segment lost 0 bases, leaving 5 bases of the junction unmatched. The germline CDR1 and CDR2 sequences are SGHKS and YYEKEE (reference sequence). This CDR3 is 17 amino acids long. CDR3 protein: CASSLGGTGWSGNTIYF. CDR3 DNA sequence: TGTGCCAGCAGCTTGGGGGGGACAGGGTGGTCTGGAAACACCATATATTTT.

V and J are TRBV3-1 (or the pseudogene TRBV3-2) and TRBJ1-6, with 8 nucleotides matching TRBD1. V trimming: 1 base; J trimming: 0 bases; junction bases outside the gene matches: 5. CDR1 is LGHDT, CDR2 YNNKEL, per germline (reference sequence). There are 18 residues in the CDR3. The CDR3 DNA is TGTGCCAGCAGCCAAGTATACAGGGGGAGCTCCTATAATTCACCCCTCCACTTT. This sequence encodes CASSQVYRGSSYNSPLHF.

The CDR3 bases are TGTGCCAGCAGCCATGAGCCCCAGCATTTT. Its translation is CASSHEPQHF. The genes are TRBV6-9 and TRBJ1-5; D remains ambiguous. CDR1 is MNHGY and CDR2 is SVAAGI in the germline V gene. The V end lost 6 bases, the J end lost 8 bases, and 5 bases lay between the germline ends. There are 10 residues in the CDR3.

In its sample, this clone was seen a few times. V gene TRBV6-2 or TRBV6-3 combines with J gene TRBJ1-5, with D maybe TRBD1 (6 bases). Germline V CDR1 and CDR2: MNHEY, SVGEGT. The CDR3 is 16 amino acids. V dropped 6 bases and J dropped 0 bases, with 15 bases sitting between them. The CDR3 nucleotides read TGTGCCAGCAGATACAGCAGGGGTCTTAGCAATCAGCCCCAGCATTTT. Its protein product is CASRYSRGLSNQPQHF.